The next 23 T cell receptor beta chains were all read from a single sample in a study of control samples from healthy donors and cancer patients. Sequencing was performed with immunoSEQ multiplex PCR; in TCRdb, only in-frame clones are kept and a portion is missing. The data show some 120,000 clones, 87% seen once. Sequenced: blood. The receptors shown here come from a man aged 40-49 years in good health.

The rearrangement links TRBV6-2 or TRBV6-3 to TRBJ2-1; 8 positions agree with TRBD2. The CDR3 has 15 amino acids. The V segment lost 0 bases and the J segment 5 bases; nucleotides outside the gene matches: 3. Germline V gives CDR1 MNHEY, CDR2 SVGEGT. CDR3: CASSYSAGGDNEQFF. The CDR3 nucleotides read TGTGCCAGCAGTTACTCGGCGGGGGGAGACAATGAGCAGTTCTTC.

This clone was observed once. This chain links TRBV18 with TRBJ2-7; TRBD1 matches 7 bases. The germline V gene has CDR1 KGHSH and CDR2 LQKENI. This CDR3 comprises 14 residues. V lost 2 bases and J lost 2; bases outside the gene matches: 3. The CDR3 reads CASSPTGVAYEQYF. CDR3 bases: TGTGCCAGCTCACCAACAGGGGTGGCCTACGAGCAGTACTTC.

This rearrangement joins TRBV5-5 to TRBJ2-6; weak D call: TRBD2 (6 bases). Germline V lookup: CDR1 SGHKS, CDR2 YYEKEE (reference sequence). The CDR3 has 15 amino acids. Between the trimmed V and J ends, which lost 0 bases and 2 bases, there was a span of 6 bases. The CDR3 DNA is TGTGCCAGCAGCTTGGGCGGGGCTGGGGCCAACGTCCTGACTTTC. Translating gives CASSLGGAGANVLTF.

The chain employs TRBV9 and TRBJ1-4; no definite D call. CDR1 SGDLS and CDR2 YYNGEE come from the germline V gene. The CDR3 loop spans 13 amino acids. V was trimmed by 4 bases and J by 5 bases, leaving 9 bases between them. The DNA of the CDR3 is TGTGCCAGCAGCACGGGAGAGAATGAAAAACTGTTTTTT. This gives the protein CASSTGENEKLFF.

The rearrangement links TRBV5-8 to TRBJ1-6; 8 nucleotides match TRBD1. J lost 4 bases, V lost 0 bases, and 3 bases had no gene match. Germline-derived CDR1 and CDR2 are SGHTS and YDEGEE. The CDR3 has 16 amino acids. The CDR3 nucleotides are TGTGCCAGCAGCTTGGACGGGACAGGTTATAATTCACCCCTCCACTTT. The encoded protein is CASSLDGTGYNSPLHF.

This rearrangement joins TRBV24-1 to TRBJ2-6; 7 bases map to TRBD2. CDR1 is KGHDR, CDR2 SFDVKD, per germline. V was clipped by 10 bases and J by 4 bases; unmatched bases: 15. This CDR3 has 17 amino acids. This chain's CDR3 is CATGGERGSGGANVLTF. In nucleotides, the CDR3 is TGTGCCACTGGGGGGGAGAGGGGAAGTGGGGGGGCCAACGTCCTGACTTTC.

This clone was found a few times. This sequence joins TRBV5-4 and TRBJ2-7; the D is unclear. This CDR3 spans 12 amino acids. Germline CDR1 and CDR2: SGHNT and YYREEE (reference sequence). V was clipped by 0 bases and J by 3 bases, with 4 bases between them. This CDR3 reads CASSLERYEQYF. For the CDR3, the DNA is TGTGCCAGCAGCTTGGAGCGCTACGAGCAGTACTTC.

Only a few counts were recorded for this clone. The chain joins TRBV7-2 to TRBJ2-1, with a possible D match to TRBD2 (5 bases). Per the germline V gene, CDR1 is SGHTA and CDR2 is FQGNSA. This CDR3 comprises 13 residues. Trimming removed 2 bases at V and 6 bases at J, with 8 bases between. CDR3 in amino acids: CASSLNGVNEQFF. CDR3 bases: TGTGCCAGCAGCTTAAACGGGGTCAATGAGCAGTTCTTC. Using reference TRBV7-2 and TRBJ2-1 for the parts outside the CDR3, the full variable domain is GAGVSQSPSNKVTEKGKDVELRCDPISGHTALYWYRQSLGQGLEFLIYFQGNSAPDKSGLPSDRFSAERTGGSVSTLTIQRTQQEDSAVYLCASSLNGVNEQFFGPGTRLTVL.

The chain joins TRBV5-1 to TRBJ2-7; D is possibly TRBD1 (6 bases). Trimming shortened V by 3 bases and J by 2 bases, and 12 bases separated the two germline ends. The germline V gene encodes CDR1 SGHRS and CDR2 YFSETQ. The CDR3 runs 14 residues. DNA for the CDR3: TGCGCCAGCAGCTCTCATACAGGGACCTACGAGCAGTACTTC. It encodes CASSSHTGTYEQYF.

The CDR3 sequence: CASRDLGQGVNEQYF. DNA for the CDR3: TGTGCCAGCAGAGACCTGGGACAGGGCGTCAACGAGCAGTACTTC. The V gene is TRBV6-5, the J gene TRBJ2-7, with 9 bases fitting TRBD1. The CDR3 has 15 amino acids. J lost 5 bases, V lost 6 bases, and 11 bases had no gene match. The germline V gene has CDR1 MNHEY and CDR2 SVGAGI.

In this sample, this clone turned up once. CDR3 in DNA: TGTGCCAGCAGCTTAGATGGCAGGACGAACACTGAAGCTTTCTTT. Translating gives CASSLDGRTNTEAFF. V gene TRBV11-2 combines with J gene TRBJ1-1; D not resolved. The CDR3 is made up of 15 amino acids. V was trimmed by 0 bases and J by 1 base, leaving 9 bases between them. Germline values: CDR1 SGHAT, CDR2 FQNNGV.

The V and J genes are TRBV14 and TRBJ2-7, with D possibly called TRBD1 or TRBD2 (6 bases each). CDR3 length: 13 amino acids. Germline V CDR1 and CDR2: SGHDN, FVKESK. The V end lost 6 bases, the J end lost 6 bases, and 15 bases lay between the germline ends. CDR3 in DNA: TGTGCCAGCAGACCGGACGGGGGCACCGAGCAGTACTTC. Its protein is CASRPDGGTEQYF.

The CDR3 here is CATSDRQGDGYTF. CDR3 nucleotides: TGTGCCACCAGTGATCGTCAGGGGGATGGCTACACCTTC. This chain links TRBV24-1 with TRBJ1-2, with 7 nucleotides matching TRBD1. V trimming: 3 bases; J trimming: 6 bases; junction bases outside the gene matches: 3. The germline CDR1 and CDR2 sequences are KGHDR and SFDVKD. The CDR3 is 13 amino acids.

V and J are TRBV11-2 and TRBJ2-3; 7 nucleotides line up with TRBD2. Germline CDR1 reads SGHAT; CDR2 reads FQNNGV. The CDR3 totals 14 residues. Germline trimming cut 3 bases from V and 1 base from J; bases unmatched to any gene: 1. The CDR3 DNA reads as TGTGCCAGCAGCTTTACTAGCGGCACAGATACGCAGTATTTT. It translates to CASSFTSGTDTQYF.

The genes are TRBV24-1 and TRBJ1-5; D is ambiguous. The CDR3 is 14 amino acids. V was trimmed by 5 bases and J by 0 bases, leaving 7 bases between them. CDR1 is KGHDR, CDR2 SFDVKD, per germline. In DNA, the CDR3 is TGTGCCACCAGTGTGGTGGGTAGCAATCAGCCCCAGCATTTT. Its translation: CATSVVGSNQPQHF.

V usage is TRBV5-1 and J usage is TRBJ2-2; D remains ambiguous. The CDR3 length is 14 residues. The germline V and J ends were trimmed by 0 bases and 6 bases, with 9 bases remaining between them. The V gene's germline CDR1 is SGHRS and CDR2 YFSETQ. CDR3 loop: CASSLDFGAGELFF. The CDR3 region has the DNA TGCGCCAGCAGCTTGGATTTTGGGGCCGGGGAGCTGTTTTTT.

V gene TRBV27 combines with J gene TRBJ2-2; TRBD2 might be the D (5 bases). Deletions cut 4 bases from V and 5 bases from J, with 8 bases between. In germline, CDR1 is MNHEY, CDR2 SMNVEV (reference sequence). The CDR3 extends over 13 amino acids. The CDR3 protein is CASSWAGTGELFF. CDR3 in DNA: TGTGCCAGCAGTTGGGCGGGTACCGGGGAGCTGTTTTTT.

The chain's CDR3 is CASSSQQGGRNTEAFF. The DNA of the CDR3 is TGTGCCAGCAGTTCCCAGCAGGGAGGTCGGAACACTGAAGCTTTCTTT. This chain links TRBV6-2 or TRBV6-3 with TRBJ1-1, with D perhaps matching TRBD1 (5 bases). The CDR3 totals 16 residues. Germline V lookup: CDR1 MNHEY, CDR2 SVGEGT. V was cut by 4 bases and J by 1 base, with 16 bases left in between.

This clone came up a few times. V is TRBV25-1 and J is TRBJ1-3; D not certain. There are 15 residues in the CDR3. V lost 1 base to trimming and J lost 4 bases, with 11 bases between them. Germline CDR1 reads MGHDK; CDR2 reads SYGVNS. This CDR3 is CASSEFGEWGNTIYF. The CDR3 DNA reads TGTGCCAGCAGTGAATTCGGGGAGTGGGGAAACACCATATATTTT.

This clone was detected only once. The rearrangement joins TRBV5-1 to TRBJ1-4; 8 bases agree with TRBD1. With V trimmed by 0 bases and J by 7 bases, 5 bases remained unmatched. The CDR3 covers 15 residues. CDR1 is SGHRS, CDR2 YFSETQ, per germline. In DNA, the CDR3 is TGCGCCAGCAGCTTGGGACAGGGGCCTATTGAAAAACTGTTTTTT. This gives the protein CASSLGQGPIEKLFF.

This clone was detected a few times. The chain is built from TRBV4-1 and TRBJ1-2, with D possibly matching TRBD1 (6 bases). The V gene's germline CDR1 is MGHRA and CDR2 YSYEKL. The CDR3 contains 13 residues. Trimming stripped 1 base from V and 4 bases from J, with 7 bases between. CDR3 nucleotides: TGCGCCAGCAGCCAAGTCAGGGGCTATGGCTACACCTTC. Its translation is CASSQVRGYGYTF.

The CDR3, as DNA: TGCGCCAGCAGCTTGGACAGGGCCTACACCTTC. It is translated as CASSLDRAYTF. The chain is built from TRBV5-1 and TRBJ1-2; tentatively, D is TRBD1 (6 bases). The CDR3 has 11 residues. Germline V CDR1 and CDR2: SGHRS, YFSETQ. V lost 0 bases and J lost 10, with 7 bases in between.

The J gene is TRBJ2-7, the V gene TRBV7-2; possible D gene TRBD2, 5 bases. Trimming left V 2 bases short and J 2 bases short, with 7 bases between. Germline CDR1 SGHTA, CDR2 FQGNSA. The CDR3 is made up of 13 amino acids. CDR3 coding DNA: TGTGCCAGCAGCTTATCCGGGACCTACGAGCAGTACTTC. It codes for CASSLSGTYEQYF. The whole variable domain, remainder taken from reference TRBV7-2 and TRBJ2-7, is GAGVSQSPSNKVTEKGKDVELRCDPISGHTALYWYRQSLGQGLEFLIYFQGNSAPDKSGLPSDRFSAERTGGSVSTLTIQRTQQEDSAVYLCASSLSGTYEQYFGPGTRLTVT.